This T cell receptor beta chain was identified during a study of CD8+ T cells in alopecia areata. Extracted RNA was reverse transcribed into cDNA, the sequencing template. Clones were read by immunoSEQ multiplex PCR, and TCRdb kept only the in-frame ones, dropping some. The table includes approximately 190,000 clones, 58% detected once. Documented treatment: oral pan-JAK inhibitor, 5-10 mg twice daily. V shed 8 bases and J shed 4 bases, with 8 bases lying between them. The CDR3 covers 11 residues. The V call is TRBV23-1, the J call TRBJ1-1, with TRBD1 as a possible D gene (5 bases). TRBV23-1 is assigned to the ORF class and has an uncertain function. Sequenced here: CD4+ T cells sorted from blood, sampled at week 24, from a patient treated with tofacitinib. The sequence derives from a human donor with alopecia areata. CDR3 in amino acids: CASDSGTEAFF. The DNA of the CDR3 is TGCGCCAGCGACAGCGGCACTGAAGCTTTCTTT.